The count of the clone carrying this T cell receptor beta chain is one. Germline CDR1 is ENHRY and CDR2 is SYGVKD. This CDR3 has 13 amino acids. Trimming cost V 0 bases and J 5 bases, with 7 bases left between them. The sample originates from a study of blood T cell repertoires in COVID-19. Study background: COVID-19 samples collected from the United States, Italy and Spain covered acute and convalescent phases. PBMCs, B-cell-depleted T cells, or T cells provided the cDNA or gDNA that made up the material.

Authors' analysis steps: Reference gene primer amplification in the assay estimated nucleated cell counts. Profiling relied on immunoSEQ multiplex PCR, and the TCRdb table lists in-frame clones only, not all of them. That table gives V, J and clone size, and the DNA gave D and trimming. Of some 370,000 clones in the sample, approximately 88% were seen once. This sequence joins TRBV10-3 and TRBJ2-5, with D unclear. The receptor was isolated from a man aged 40-50 years with acute or convalescent COVID-19. Sequenced input: peripheral blood. The CDR3 DNA reads as TGTGCCATCAGTGAGTCGTATTTGGAGACCCAGTACTTC. Translated, it gives CAISESYLETQYF.